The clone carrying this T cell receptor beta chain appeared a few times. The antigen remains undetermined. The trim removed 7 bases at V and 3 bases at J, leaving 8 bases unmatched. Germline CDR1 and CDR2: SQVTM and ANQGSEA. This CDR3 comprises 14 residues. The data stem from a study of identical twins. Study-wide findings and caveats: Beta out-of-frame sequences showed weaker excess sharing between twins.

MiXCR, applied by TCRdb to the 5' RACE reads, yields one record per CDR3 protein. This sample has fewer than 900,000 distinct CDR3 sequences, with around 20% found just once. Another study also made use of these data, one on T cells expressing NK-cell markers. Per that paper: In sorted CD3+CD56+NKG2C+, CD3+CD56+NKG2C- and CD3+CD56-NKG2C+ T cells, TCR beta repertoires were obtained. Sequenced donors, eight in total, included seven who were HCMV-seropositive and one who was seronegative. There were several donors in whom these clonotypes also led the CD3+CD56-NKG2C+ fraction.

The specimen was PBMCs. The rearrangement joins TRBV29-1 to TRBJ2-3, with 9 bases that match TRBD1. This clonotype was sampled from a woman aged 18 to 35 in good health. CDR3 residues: CSGWGQGRTDTQYF. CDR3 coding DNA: TGCAGCGGTTGGGGACAGGGTCGTACAGATACGCAGTATTTT.